This entry features one TCR beta chain sequence. Its antigen is not known. TCRdb's copy holds only in-frame clones and misses some; the assay was immunoSEQ multiplex PCR. The sample carries about 55,000 clones, roughly three quarters recorded once. J was trimmed by 0 bases and V by 3 bases; bases with no gene match: 10. The CDR3 spans 18 residues. From germline, CDR1 is MGHRA and CDR2 YSYEKL. The record originates from a study of CD4+ T cells in melanoma. Points from the study as a whole: A reported correlation linked neoantigen-specific CD4+ T cells to CD8+, macrophage and B cell function.

The chain recombines TRBV4-1 with TRBJ1-1, with TRBD1 matching over 10 bases. This TCR came from a human donor with melanoma. The sample was tumor tissue. The CDR3 coding sequence is TGCGCCAGCAGCCAGTTGGTGACAGGGGGCAGGATGAACACTGAAGCTTTCTTT. It specifies CASSQLVTGGRMNTEAFF.